These T cell receptor beta chains were read from a single sample in a study of human T cells and chemical hapten exposure. TCRdb re-called the RACE reads through MiXCR, storing one row per CDR3 protein. The sample shows tens of thousands of distinct CDR3 sequences, over 9% of them seen only once. The sample was whole blood, taken in connection with sensitization to the hapten diphenylcyclopropenone (DPC). These receptors all come from a man between 40 and 49 years old with alopecia areata. Some clones in this sample may be carry-over from other donors' samples. Each CDR3 is given with its conserved first and last residue. The D gene is left open where the match is weak. Only some rows state a clone size, as once, few, many or a class for expanded clones.

CDR3aa: CASSRTAGEQYF; CDR3nt: TGTGCCAGCAGCCGGACTGCGGGGGAGCAGTACTTC; d_gene: NA; abundance: NA; j_gene: TRBJ2-7; v_gene: TRBV5-6
CDR3aa: CASSRTVNTEAFF; CDR3nt: TGTGCCAGCAGCAGGACAGTGAACACTGAAGCTTTCTTT; d_gene: NA; abundance: many; j_gene: TRBJ1-1; v_gene: TRBV7-3
CDR3aa: CATSKGSPSYEQYF; CDR3nt: TGTGCCACCAGCAAAGGATCCCCGTCCTACGAGCAGTACTTC; d_gene: NA; abundance: many; j_gene: TRBJ2-7; v_gene: TRBV24-1
CDR3aa: CASSLVGDSFYEQYF; CDR3nt: TGTGCCAGCAGTTTAGTGGGGGACAGTTTTTACGAGCAGTACTTC; d_gene: TRBD1; abundance: NA; j_gene: TRBJ2-7; v_gene: TRBV12-3/TRBV12-4
CDR3aa: CASSSGQGASIQYF; CDR3nt: TGTGCCAGCAGTTCGGGACAGGGGGCCAGCATTCAGTACTTC; d_gene: TRBD1; abundance: few; j_gene: TRBJ2-4; v_gene: TRBV27
CDR3aa: CASSFPGTAAYEQYF; CDR3nt: TGTGCCAGCAGTTTCCCCGGGACCGCCGCCTACGAGCAGTACTTC; d_gene: NA; abundance: NA; j_gene: TRBJ2-7; v_gene: TRBV28
CDR3aa: CASSSFWDGLNTEAFF; CDR3nt: TGTGCCAGCAGCTCCTTTTGGGACGGATTGAACACTGAAGCTTTCTTT; d_gene: NA; abundance: NA; j_gene: TRBJ1-1; v_gene: TRBV11-2
CDR3aa: CASRKDRDGSYEQYF; CDR3nt: TGTGCCAGCCGGAAGGACCGGGACGGCTCCTACGAGCAGTACTTC; d_gene: NA; abundance: few; j_gene: TRBJ2-7; v_gene: TRBV6-4
CDR3aa: CATSRDPLNQETQYF; CDR3nt: TGTGCCACCAGCAGAGATCCCCTGAACCAAGAGACCCAGTACTTC; d_gene: NA; abundance: NA; j_gene: TRBJ2-5; v_gene: TRBV15
CDR3aa: CASSQDRTGGDEQYF; CDR3nt: TGCGCCAGCAGCCAAGATCGGACAGGGGGCGACGAGCAGTACTTC; d_gene: TRBD1; abundance: NA; j_gene: TRBJ2-7; v_gene: TRBV4-3
CDR3aa: CATSDSQLIDTQYF; CDR3nt: TGTGCCACCAGTGATTCACAGCTGATCGATACGCAGTATTTT; d_gene: NA; abundance: few; j_gene: TRBJ2-3; v_gene: TRBV24-1
CDR3aa: CASSLRQGSYNEQFF; CDR3nt: TGTGCCAGCTCACTTCGACAGGGGTCCTACAATGAGCAGTTCTTC; d_gene: TRBD1; abundance: few; j_gene: TRBJ2-1; v_gene: TRBV18
CDR3aa: CASSLDGTGRETQYF; CDR3nt: TGTGCCAGCAGCTTAGACGGGACAGGGCGTGAGACCCAGTACTTC; d_gene: TRBD1; abundance: NA; j_gene: TRBJ2-5; v_gene: TRBV7-9
CDR3aa: CSARRGTVTEQYF; CDR3nt: TGCAGCGCGAGGCGAGGGACCGTCACCGAGCAGTACTTC; d_gene: NA; abundance: NA; j_gene: TRBJ2-7; v_gene: TRBV20-1
CDR3aa: CASSLRAGVQETQYF; CDR3nt: TGTGCCAGCAGCCTTCGCGCGGGAGTTCAAGAGACCCAGTACTTC; d_gene: TRBD2; abundance: many; j_gene: TRBJ2-5; v_gene: TRBV3-1
CDR3aa: CASIRGRGETQYF; CDR3nt: TGTGCCAGCATCAGGGGGCGCGGGGAGACCCAGTACTTC; d_gene: TRBD1; abundance: NA; j_gene: TRBJ2-5; v_gene: TRBV7-2
CDR3aa: CASSLGQVKNTEAFF; CDR3nt: TGTGCCAGCAGCTTAGGACAGGTGAAGAACACTGAAGCTTTCTTT; d_gene: TRBD1; abundance: NA; j_gene: TRBJ1-1; v_gene: TRBV7-3
CDR3aa: CASSSQTGWGNTIYF; CDR3nt: TGTGCCAGCAGCTCCCAAACGGGATGGGGAAACACCATATATTTT; d_gene: NA; abundance: NA; j_gene: TRBJ1-3; v_gene: TRBV11-2
CDR3aa: CASSLTGNPEAFF; CDR3nt: TGTGCCAGCAGTTTAACTGGGAACCCCGAAGCTTTCTTT; d_gene: NA; abundance: many; j_gene: TRBJ1-1; v_gene: TRBV12-3/TRBV12-4
CDR3aa: CASSSTGEDTEAFF; CDR3nt: TGTGCCAGCAGTTCGACAGGGGAAGACACTGAAGCTTTCTTT; d_gene: TRBD1; abundance: few; j_gene: TRBJ1-1; v_gene: TRBV27
CDR3aa: CASSLFGGSTDTQYF; CDR3nt: TGTGCCAGCAGTTTATTCGGCGGGAGTACAGATACGCAGTATTTT; d_gene: TRBD2; abundance: few; j_gene: TRBJ2-3; v_gene: TRBV27
CDR3aa: CASSLYTGPDSPLHF; CDR3nt: TGTGCCAGCAGCTTATATACGGGGCCAGACTCACCCCTCCACTTT; d_gene: NA; abundance: NA; j_gene: TRBJ1-6; v_gene: TRBV7-2
CDR3aa: CASSERDRAFWNYGYTF; CDR3nt: TGTGCCAGCAGTGAGAGGGACAGGGCTTTTTGGAACTATGGCTACACCTTC; d_gene: TRBD1; abundance: few; j_gene: TRBJ1-2; v_gene: TRBV6-1
CDR3aa: CSVEVQMNTEAFF; CDR3nt: TGCAGCGTTGAAGTGCAGATGAACACTGAAGCTTTCTTT; d_gene: NA; abundance: NA; j_gene: TRBJ1-1; v_gene: TRBV29-1
CDR3aa: CASSQVAGVGETQYF; CDR3nt: TGTGCCAGCAGCCAAGTAGCGGGAGTTGGGGAGACCCAGTACTTC; d_gene: TRBD2; abundance: NA; j_gene: TRBJ2-5; v_gene: TRBV4-2
CDR3aa: CASSLHLGVEKLFF; CDR3nt: TGTGCCAGCAGCTTGCACCTAGGGGTTGAAAAACTGTTTTTT; d_gene: NA; abundance: NA; j_gene: TRBJ1-4; v_gene: TRBV7-3
CDR3aa: CASSPMANEQFF; CDR3nt: TGTGCCAGCAGCCCAATGGCGAATGAGCAGTTCTTC; d_gene: NA; abundance: few; j_gene: TRBJ2-1; v_gene: TRBV5-8
CDR3aa: CASSFVPIGTGGITDTQYF; CDR3nt: TGTGCCAGCAGCTTCGTTCCCATCGGGACAGGGGGAATCACAGATACGCAGTATTTT; d_gene: TRBD1; abundance: few; j_gene: TRBJ2-3; v_gene: TRBV7-8
CDR3aa: CATSGKLAGLTDTQYF; CDR3nt: TGTGCCACCAGCGGGAAACTAGCGGGGCTCACAGATACGCAGTATTTT; d_gene: TRBD2; abundance: few; j_gene: TRBJ2-3; v_gene: TRBV15
CDR3aa: CASSLVSGMVTQYF; CDR3nt: TGTGCCAGCAGCTTAGTCAGCGGTATGGTGACGCAGTATTTT; d_gene: NA; abundance: many; j_gene: TRBJ2-3; v_gene: TRBV7-9
CDR3aa: CASSLVVFGANVLTF; CDR3nt: TGTGCCAGCAGCTTGGTGGTATTTGGGGCCAACGTCCTGACTTTC; d_gene: NA; abundance: NA; j_gene: TRBJ2-6; v_gene: TRBV5-5
CDR3aa: CASSLETQREGPSYEQYF; CDR3nt: TGCGCCAGCAGCTTGGAGACCCAGCGGGAGGGCCCTTCCTACGAGCAGTACTTC; d_gene: TRBD2; abundance: NA; j_gene: TRBJ2-7; v_gene: TRBV5-1
CDR3aa: CASSERTSGYEQYF; CDR3nt: TGTGCCAGCAGCGAGAGGACTAGCGGCTACGAGCAGTACTTC; d_gene: TRBD2; abundance: many; j_gene: TRBJ2-7; v_gene: TRBV28
CDR3aa: CASSPLGGARNNSPLHF; CDR3nt: TGTGCCAGCAGCCCCCTTGGGGGGGCGCGGAATAATTCACCCCTCCACTTT; d_gene: NA; abundance: few; j_gene: TRBJ1-6; v_gene: TRBV21-1
CDR3aa: CASSATGYEQYF; CDR3nt: TGTGCCAGCAGTGCCACAGGGTACGAGCAGTACTTC; d_gene: NA; abundance: NA; j_gene: TRBJ2-7; v_gene: TRBV28
CDR3aa: CSVTAWEGQYEQYF; CDR3nt: TGCAGTGTGACCGCGTGGGAGGGCCAGTACGAGCAGTACTTC; d_gene: TRBD2; abundance: few; j_gene: TRBJ2-7; v_gene: TRBV20-1
CDR3aa: CASSLAGSTNEQFF; CDR3nt: TGCGCCAGCAGCTTGGCGGGGTCCACCAATGAGCAGTTCTTC; d_gene: NA; abundance: NA; j_gene: TRBJ2-1; v_gene: TRBV5-1
CDR3aa: CASTLAQRFYEQYF; CDR3nt: TGTGCCAGCACCTTGGCCCAGCGGTTCTACGAGCAGTACTTC; d_gene: NA; abundance: NA; j_gene: TRBJ2-7; v_gene: TRBV6-6
CDR3aa: CASSQARTSGRIEQFF; CDR3nt: TGCGCCAGCAGCCAAGCCCGGACTAGCGGGAGGATTGAGCAGTTCTTC; d_gene: TRBD2; abundance: few; j_gene: TRBJ2-1; v_gene: TRBV4-1
CDR3aa: CSAGRAGFYNEQFF; CDR3nt: TGCAGCGCAGGAAGAGCGGGATTCTACAATGAGCAGTTCTTC; d_gene: TRBD2; abundance: many; j_gene: TRBJ2-1; v_gene: TRBV20-1
CDR3aa: CSVSKDRNEQFF; CDR3nt: TGCAGCGTCTCCAAGGACAGAAATGAGCAGTTCTTC; d_gene: NA; abundance: NA; j_gene: TRBJ2-1; v_gene: TRBV29-1
CDR3aa: CASSLLRDAYEQYF; CDR3nt: TGTGCCAGCAGCTTGTTACGCGACGCCTACGAGCAGTACTTC; d_gene: NA; abundance: many; j_gene: TRBJ2-7; v_gene: TRBV5-6
CDR3aa: CASNQRAGNPYEQYF; CDR3nt: TGTGCCAGCAACCAGAGGGCAGGGAACCCCTACGAGCAGTACTTC; d_gene: NA; abundance: many; j_gene: TRBJ2-7; v_gene: TRBV27
CDR3aa: CASGPSWTAHTQYF; CDR3nt: TGTGCCAGCGGCCCCTCCTGGACAGCGCATACGCAGTATTTT; d_gene: NA; abundance: NA; j_gene: TRBJ2-3; v_gene: TRBV12-3/TRBV12-4
CDR3aa: CASSLRSARGRPNQETQYF; CDR3nt: TGTGCCAGCAGCTTGCGAAGCGCTCGGGGCAGGCCGAACCAAGAGACCCAGTACTTC; d_gene: NA; abundance: many; j_gene: TRBJ2-5; v_gene: TRBV7-6
CDR3aa: CASSLGWGGETEAFF; CDR3nt: TGCGCCAGCAGCTTGGGGTGGGGCGGAGAGACTGAAGCTTTCTTT; d_gene: NA; abundance: few; j_gene: TRBJ1-1; v_gene: TRBV5-1
CDR3aa: CASGTANAKNIQYF; CDR3nt: TGTGCCAGCGGGACCGCGAACGCCAAAAACATTCAGTACTTC; d_gene: NA; abundance: many; j_gene: TRBJ2-4; v_gene: TRBV28
CDR3aa: CASSLAPDFTTNF; CDR3nt: TGTGCCAGCAGCTTAGCTCCGGACTTTACCACGAACTTC; d_gene: NA; abundance: few; j_gene: TRBJ2-1; v_gene: TRBV11-2
CDR3aa: CASSFSSGSRETQYF; CDR3nt: TGTGCCAGCAGTTTTTCCAGCGGGAGTCGGGAGACCCAGTACTTC; d_gene: TRBD2; abundance: few; j_gene: TRBJ2-5; v_gene: TRBV6-5
CDR3aa: CASSYSSSGGFGTEAFF; CDR3nt: TGTGCCAGCAGTTACTCGAGTTCAGGGGGATTCGGCACTGAAGCTTTCTTT; d_gene: TRBD1; abundance: NA; j_gene: TRBJ1-1; v_gene: TRBV6-2/TRBV6-3
CDR3aa: CASSLLPAPSYNEQFF; CDR3nt: TGTGCCAGCAGTCTACTCCCGGCCCCCTCCTACAATGAGCAGTTCTTC; d_gene: NA; abundance: few; j_gene: TRBJ2-1; v_gene: TRBV6-4
CDR3aa: CASSEGRNTEAFF; CDR3nt: TGTGCCAGCTCAGAGGGGCGGAACACTGAAGCTTTCTTT; d_gene: NA; abundance: NA; j_gene: TRBJ1-1; v_gene: TRBV18
CDR3aa: CASSPDFTDTQYF; CDR3nt: TGTGCCAGCAGCCCGGACTTCACAGATACGCAGTATTTT; d_gene: NA; abundance: few; j_gene: TRBJ2-3; v_gene: TRBV7-9
CDR3aa: CSAPPPGSPTEAFF; CDR3nt: TGCAGTGCTCCTCCTCCCGGGTCCCCCACTGAAGCTTTCTTT; d_gene: NA; abundance: few; j_gene: TRBJ1-1; v_gene: TRBV20-1
CDR3aa: CASRPTLNTEAFF; CDR3nt: TGTGCCAGCAGACCGACACTGAACACTGAAGCTTTCTTT; d_gene: NA; abundance: NA; j_gene: TRBJ1-1; v_gene: TRBV28
CDR3aa: CASRPDTNSYEQYF; CDR3nt: TGCGCCAGCAGACCGGACACAAACTCCTACGAGCAGTACTTC; d_gene: NA; abundance: few; j_gene: TRBJ2-7; v_gene: TRBV5-1
CDR3aa: CASSSLTASSYNEQFF; CDR3nt: TGTGCCAGCAGCTCCCTCACGGCCAGCTCCTACAATGAGCAGTTCTTC; d_gene: NA; abundance: NA; j_gene: TRBJ2-1; v_gene: TRBV7-3
CDR3aa: CASRDRDTDTQYF; CDR3nt: TGTGCCAGCCGGGACAGAGACACAGATACGCAGTATTTT; d_gene: TRBD1; abundance: many; j_gene: TRBJ2-3; v_gene: TRBV9
CDR3aa: CASSPLSGGYGYTF; CDR3nt: TGCGCCAGCAGCCCGCTCTCAGGGGGCTATGGCTACACCTTC; d_gene: TRBD1; abundance: NA; j_gene: TRBJ1-2; v_gene: TRBV4-1
CDR3aa: CASSFGQIYDEQYF; CDR3nt: TGTGCCAGCAGCTTCGGACAGATATACGACGAGCAGTACTTC; d_gene: NA; abundance: many; j_gene: TRBJ2-7; v_gene: TRBV7-6